These T cell receptor beta chains were read from a single sample in a study of shared clonotypes between healthy human individuals. Assay used: immunoSEQ multiplex PCR; TCRdb lists only in-frame clones, some missing. The sample lists roughly 680,000 clones; 55% to 80% were seen once. Source material: memory CD4+ T cells sorted from blood. These TCRs come from a woman aged 25 to 39 in good health. CDR3s include the opening cysteine and the closing phenylalanine or tryptophan. A D gene is named only where the DNA matches it firmly. Some rows have no size entry. The others give once, few or many, or a class for an expanded clone.

TRBV29-1	few	TRBJ2-2	NA	CSVVFNTGELFF	TGCAGCGTTGTATTCAACACCGGGGAGCTGTTTTTT
TRBV28	NA	TRBJ2-3	TRBD1	CASSTGQGTDTQYF	TGTGCCAGCAGTACCGGACAGGGAACAGATACGCAGTATTTT
TRBV4-1	few	TRBJ2-3	TRBD2	CASSQGGLAGGPTDTQYF	TGCGCCAGCAGCCAAGGGGGACTAGCGGGAGGGCCTACAGATACGCAGTATTTT
TRBV7-6	NA	TRBJ2-7	NA	CASSPKPPGADEQYF	TGTGCCAGCAGCCCAAAGCCCCCGGGGGCCGACGAGCAGTACTTC
TRBV7-9	once	TRBJ2-5	NA	CASSFGGVETQYF	TGTGCCAGCAGCTTTGGGGGCGTAGAGACCCAGTACTTC
TRBV10-3	NA	TRBJ2-1	NA	CAISESSLQGSSYNEQFF	TGTGCCATCAGTGAGTCATCACTCCAGGGGAGCTCCTACAATGAGCAGTTCTTC
TRBV27	NA	TRBJ2-1	TRBD2	CASSSYGTSNEQFF	TGTGCCAGCAGTAGTTATGGGACTAGCAATGAGCAGTTCTTC
TRBV10-3	NA	TRBJ2-3	TRBD1	CAIGQGIGGTDTQYF	TGTGCCATCGGACAGGGGATTGGAGGCACAGATACGCAGTATTTT
TRBV7-6	once	TRBJ2-1	TRBD2	CASSSGTSANEQFF	TGTGCCAGCAGCTCGGGGACTAGCGCCAATGAGCAGTTCTTC
TRBV18	NA	TRBJ2-7	NA	CASSPQDREGEQYF	TGTGCCAGCTCACCACAGGACAGGGAGGGCGAGCAGTACTTC
TRBV27	NA	TRBJ2-1	NA	CASSLFISSYNEQFF	TGTGCCAGCAGTTTATTCATAAGCTCCTACAATGAGCAGTTCTTC
TRBV29-1	many	TRBJ1-5	NA	CSVGEGGQPQHF	TGCAGCGTTGGGGAGGGAGGACAGCCCCAGCATTTT
TRBV5-1	NA	TRBJ2-7	TRBD2	CASSLAGGLAGGNIYEQYF	TGCGCCAGCAGCTTGGCGGGGGGACTAGCGGGAGGAAACATCTACGAGCAGTACTTC
TRBV27	NA	TRBJ2-7	TRBD2	CASSLREGGGWYEQYF	TGTGCCAGCAGTCTCCGGGAGGGGGGTGGATGGTACGAGCAGTACTTC
TRBV18	NA	TRBJ1-1	NA	CASSPEGRTEAFF	TGTGCCAGCTCACCCGAGGGTAGGACTGAAGCTTTCTTT
TRBV5-1	once	TRBJ2-2	NA	CASSSPITGTGELFF	TGCGCCAGCAGCTCACCTATAACAGGGACCGGGGAGCTGTTTTTT
TRBV5-1	NA	TRBJ2-2	TRBD2	CASARGLDLPGELFF	TGCGCCAGCGCCAGGGGACTAGATCTCCCCGGGGAGCTGTTTTTT
TRBV6-5	NA	TRBJ2-7	NA	CASSSDPPGEQYF	TGTGCCAGCAGTTCCGACCCCCCGGGCGAGCAGTACTTC
TRBV6-5	NA	TRBJ2-1	NA	CASRKPGGDNEQFF	TGTGCCAGCAGGAAACCCGGGGGAGACAATGAGCAGTTCTTC
TRBV5-4	NA	TRBJ1-4	NA	CASSHGRVNEKLFF	TGTGCCAGCAGCCACGGACGGGTCAATGAAAAACTGTTTTTT
TRBV27	few	TRBJ1-4	NA	CASRPIVRGEKLFF	TGTGCCAGCAGACCGATAGTACGGGGGGAAAAACTGTTTTTT
TRBV5-1	NA	TRBJ2-3	NA	CASSLFMTDTQYF	TGCGCCAGCAGCTTGTTCATGACAGATACGCAGTATTTT
TRBV7-2	few	TRBJ1-3	NA	CASSFLGQSSGNTIYF	TGTGCCAGCAGCTTCTTGGGGCAGAGCTCTGGAAACACCATATATTTT
TRBV10-1	NA	TRBJ2-1	TRBD2	CASSELADNEQFF	TGCGCCAGCAGTGAACTAGCGGACAATGAGCAGTTCTTC
TRBV18	NA	TRBJ1-1	TRBD1	CASSPDPGQGGTEAFF	TGTGCCAGCTCACCAGACCCTGGACAGGGTGGTACTGAAGCTTTCTTT
TRBV5-1	NA	TRBJ2-2	NA	CASSLMPGNTGELFF	TGCGCCAGCAGCTTGATGCCGGGGAACACCGGGGAGCTGTTTTTT
TRBV7-9	NA	TRBJ2-5	TRBD2	CASSLSLAGVKETQYF	TGTGCCAGCAGCTTATCACTAGCGGGAGTTAAAGAGACCCAGTACTTC
TRBV2	once	TRBJ1-1	NA	CASSFWDTEAFF	TGTGCCAGCAGTTTTTGGGACACTGAAGCTTTCTTT
TRBV7-8	NA	TRBJ2-6	NA	CASSLVRNSGANVLTF	TGTGCCAGCAGCTTAGTTAGAAACTCTGGGGCCAACGTCCTGACTTTC
TRBV5-1	NA	TRBJ2-7	NA	CASSLEGSYEQYF	TGCGCCAGCAGCTTGGAGGGGTCCTACGAGCAGTACTTC
TRBV4-2	NA	TRBJ2-7	TRBD2	CASSQEQAGIYEQYF	TGTGCCAGCAGCCAAGAACAAGCGGGGATATACGAGCAGTACTTC
TRBV7-9	NA	TRBJ1-1	NA	CASSQTGNTEAFF	TGTGCCAGCAGCCAGACAGGGAACACTGAAGCTTTCTTT
TRBV7-9	NA	TRBJ2-5	NA	CASRALREPLQETQYF	TGTGCCAGCAGGGCCTTAAGGGAGCCCTTACAAGAGACCCAGTACTTC